One sample yielded the 30 T cell receptor beta chains listed below, sequenced in a study of PD-L1 blockade in urothelial cancer. Repertoires were generated with immunoSEQ multiplex PCR, while TCRdb's copy carries only in-frame clones and drops some. The table records around 40,000 clones, approximately 34% of them present only once. The sample in question was tumor tissue, obtained before atezolizumab (anti-PD-L1) treatment. The source is a man aged 55 to 70 with urothelial cancer.

The chain is built from TRBV19 and TRBJ1-1, with D uncertain. Germline V gene sequence: CDR1 LNHDA, CDR2 SQIVND (reference sequence). V was cut by 1 base and J by 0 bases, with 3 bases left in between. This CDR3 spans 13 amino acids. CDR3 bases: TGTGCCAGTAGTATAGGGGTGAACACTGAAGCTTTCTTT. Translation gives CASSIGVNTEAFF. Variable domain in full (rest from reference TRBV19 and TRBJ1-1): DGGITQSPKYLFRKEGQNVTLSCEQNLNHDAMYWYRQDPGQGLRLIYYSQIVNDFQKGDIAEGYSVSREKKESFPLTVTSAQKNPTAFYLCASSIGVNTEAFFGQGTRLTVV.

There are a few counts of this clone. V usage is TRBV11-3 and J usage is TRBJ2-7; weak D call: TRBD1 (6 bases). V gave up 1 base and J gave up 1 base, with 11 bases separating them. The CDR3 totals 15 residues. Germline values: CDR1 SGHNT, CDR2 YENEEA. The CDR3 nucleotides read TGTGCCAGCAGCTTAGTCGACCAGGGGTCCTACGAGCAGTACTTC. Its translation: CASSLVDQGSYEQYF.

This chain joins TRBV5-1 and TRBJ2-7; 10 nucleotides align to TRBD2. Unmatched junction bases numbered 7, after V lost 3 bases and J lost 4 bases. CDR3 length: 15 residues. Germline values: CDR1 SGHRS, CDR2 YFSETQ. The CDR3 here is CASSSGTSELYEQYF. The CDR3 coding sequence is TGCGCCAGCAGCTCCGGGACTAGCGAATTGTACGAGCAGTACTTC.

The chain employs TRBV6-7 and TRBJ1-4, with no clear D. TRBV6-7 is marked as an open reading frame, function uncertain. The CDR3 extends over 14 amino acids. V was pared by 6 bases and J by 0 bases, with 8 bases between. The CDR3 DNA sequence: TGTGCCAGCAGGCCTCTTCCAACTAATGAAAAACTGTTTTTT. This encodes CASRPLPTNEKLFF.

J is TRBJ1-1 and V is TRBV19; no firm D call. Trimming took off 1 base at V and 5 bases at J, with 8 bases between the two ends. Germline CDR1 and CDR2: LNHDA and SQIVND (reference sequence). The CDR3 extends over 13 amino acids. The CDR3 nucleotides read TGTGCCAGTAGTATAGCGGCTAAGACTGAAGCTTTCTTT. Protein product: CASSIAAKTEAFF.

This clone has only a few counts. One junction end does not reproduce the germline sequence, and a read error may be involved. The chain uses TRBV6-8 and TRBJ2-1; 14 bases map to TRBD2. The CDR3 covers 17 residues. Germline CDR1 and CDR2: MNHGY and SAAAGT. As DNA, the CDR3 is TGTGCCATCAGTGGGGGACTAGCGGGAGTGGGCACCAATGAGCAGTTCTTC. As protein: CAISGGLAGVGTNEQFF.

The CDR3 bases are TGTGCCAGCGCGCGCGAGCGGGGAAACAATGAGCAGTTCTTC. This translates into CASARERGNNEQFF. The chain links TRBV9 to TRBJ2-1; 7 nucleotides match TRBD2. The J segment lost 5 bases and the V segment lost 7 bases, leaving 9 bases of the junction unmatched. Germline V gives CDR1 SGDLS, CDR2 YYNGEE. The CDR3 length is 14 residues.

The chain joins TRBV19 to TRBJ2-1; 9 nucleotides align to TRBD2. CDR1 is LNHDA, CDR2 SQIVND, per germline (reference sequence). The CDR3 covers 14 residues. The ends lost 10 bases at V and 10 bases at J; junction bases unmatched: 14. CDR3 region: CATSSGGTVREQFF. Here the CDR3 DNA reads TGTGCCACCTCAAGCGGGGGGACCGTAAGGGAGCAGTTCTTC.

This clone appeared many times. The chain has TRBV28 and TRBJ1-5, with D hard to call. Looked up from germline, CDR1 is MDHEN and CDR2 is SYDVKM. The CDR3 runs to 16 residues. V lost 2 bases and J 12 bases, leaving 23 bases between the germline ends. DNA for the CDR3: TGTGCCAGCAGTTTAATGGGGTCCTTGGAGCGATCGCACCAGCATTTT. It specifies CASSLMGSLERSHQHF.

The V and J genes are TRBV10-2 and TRBJ2-7; a weak D match, TRBD1 (5 bases). This CDR3 has 12 amino acids. V gave up 8 bases and J gave up 1 base, with 9 bases separating them. From germline, CDR1 is WSHSY and CDR2 SAAADI. CDR3 nucleotides: TGCGCCAGCCAGGGTAGTTCCTACGAGCAGTACTTC. This translates into CASQGSSYEQYF.

Many counts were recorded for this clone. This CDR3 is CASSYLAGGPVTDTQYF. CDR3 sequence (DNA): TGTGCCAGCAGCTACTTAGCGGGGGGGCCCGTTACAGATACGCAGTATTTT. This chain connects TRBV11-3 to TRBJ2-3; 11 nucleotides match TRBD2. Germline V lookup: CDR1 SGHNT, CDR2 YENEEA. This CDR3 comprises 17 residues. The junction had 9 bases not matched to a gene; V was cut back by 4 bases and J by 3 bases.

This clone is a singleton in its sample. This chain connects TRBV28 to TRBJ1-1; no reliable D call. The CDR3 spans 12 residues. Germline CDR1 reads MDHEN; CDR2 reads SYDVKM. V lost 4 bases, J lost 4 bases, and 7 bases lay in between. The CDR3 DNA reads TGTGCCAGCAGTTCAAGCCCCACTGAAGCTTTCTTT. It translates to CASSSSPTEAFF.

This clone came up many times. This chain connects TRBV7-7 to TRBJ2-7; D remains unclear. Germline lookup yields CDR1 SSHAT and CDR2 FNYEAQ (reference sequence). The CDR3 extends over 17 amino acids. Trimming stripped 3 bases from V and 4 bases from J, with 22 bases between. CDR3 in DNA: TGTGCCAGCAGCTTGGACCCCCCGGGCGGCCTCCGGTACGAGCAGTACTTC. Translation: CASSLDPPGGLRYEQYF.

The V gene is TRBV19, the J gene TRBJ1-4; D not certain. The CDR3 is 15 residues long. The germline V gene encodes CDR1 LNHDA and CDR2 SQIVND (reference sequence). The V and J ends lost 1 base and 0 bases respectively, with 6 bases between them. Here the CDR3 DNA reads TGTGCCAGTAGTATAGCGTTCGCAACTAATGAAAAACTGTTTTTT. It codes for CASSIAFATNEKLFF.

J is TRBJ2-3 and V is TRBV29-1; tentatively, D is TRBD1 (6 bases). Germline V gene sequence: CDR1 SQVTM, CDR2 ANQGSEA. This CDR3 has 13 residues. V lost 3 bases and J lost 2, with 9 bases in between. CDR3 region: CSVEVGATDTQYF. The CDR3 DNA follows: TGCAGCGTTGAGGTGGGGGCCACAGATACGCAGTATTTT.

This chain joins TRBV19 and TRBJ2-7, with D tentatively TRBD2 (5 bases). V was shortened by 10 bases and J by 6 bases, with 31 bases between the two germline ends. The CDR3 consists of 17 residues. Germline loops: CDR1 LNHDA, CDR2 SQIVND (reference sequence). The CDR3 is CANHPVTPSCMMVEQYF. DNA for the CDR3: TGTGCCAACCATCCTGTGACCCCTAGCTGTATGATGGTCGAGCAGTACTTC.

This clone showed up just a few times. V usage is TRBV28 and J usage is TRBJ2-1; TRBD2 matches 12 bases. Germline assignment: CDR1 MDHEN and CDR2 SYDVKM. Germline trimming cut 5 bases from V and 4 bases from J; bases unmatched to any gene: 3. CDR3 length: 15 amino acids. CDR3 sequence (DNA): TGTGCCAGCAGTCCCGGGACTAGCGGGTACAATGAGCAGTTCTTC. It encodes CASSPGTSGYNEQFF.

This chain connects TRBV19 to TRBJ1-5; 9 nucleotides agree with TRBD1. The CDR3 totals 14 residues. V lost 7 bases to trimming and J lost 4 bases; unmatched junction nucleotides: 5. The germline V gene has CDR1 LNHDA and CDR2 SQIVND (reference sequence). The CDR3 here is CASIPGTGNQPQHF. In DNA, the CDR3 is TGTGCCAGTATCCCCGGGACAGGGAATCAGCCCCAGCATTTT.

The chain carries TRBV6-8 and TRBJ1-1, with 7 bases lining up with TRBD1. CDR1 and CDR2 from the germline V gene are MNHGY and SAAAGT. The V and J ends lost 7 bases and 0 bases, in that order; junction bases with no gene match: 5. The CDR3 spans 14 residues. The CDR3 bases are TGTGCCAGCACCCGACAGGGCATGAACACTGAAGCTTTCTTT. Its translation: CASTRQGMNTEAFF.

The V call is TRBV23-1, the J call TRBJ2-3; a possible D gene is TRBD1 (5 bases). TRBV23-1 is recorded as an ORF, its role being uncertain. Trimming took 1 base from V and 3 from J, leaving 17 bases between them. The CDR3 loop spans 17 amino acids. The CDR3 loop is CASSQCGAGMVTDTQYF. The DNA of the CDR3 is TGCGCCAGCAGTCAATGCGGAGCAGGGATGGTGACAGATACGCAGTATTTT.

This clone came up a few times. V gene TRBV6-8 combines with J gene TRBJ2-7, with D possibly being TRBD2 (7 bases). The CDR3 has 13 amino acids. Germline V lookup: CDR1 MNHGY, CDR2 SAAAGT. Trimming removed 4 bases at V and 7 bases at J, with 14 bases between. CDR3 residues: CASSLGRGEEQYF. The DNA for the CDR3 is TGTGCCAGCAGTTTGGGGAGGGGGGAAGAGCAGTACTTC.

V gene TRBV5-1 combines with J gene TRBJ2-3, with D tentatively TRBD1 (6 bases). Germline-derived CDR1 and CDR2 are SGHRS and YFSETQ. V lost 4 bases and J lost 3, with 12 bases in between. The CDR3 is 14 amino acids. The CDR3 here is CASSVRQVTDTQYF. In DNA form, the CDR3 reads TGCGCCAGCAGCGTCCGACAGGTGACAGATACGCAGTATTTT.

The genes are TRBV14 and TRBJ2-7; weak D call: TRBD1 (5 bases). Germline V CDR1 and CDR2: SGHDN, FVKESK. Trimming stripped 2 bases from V and 3 bases from J, with 14 bases between. The CDR3 contains 15 residues. The CDR3 DNA reads TGTGCCAGCAGCCAAAACAGGTTCTCAGTCTACGAGCAGTACTTC. Amino acids: CASSQNRFSVYEQYF.

This clone has more than one count but fewer than ten. V gene TRBV11-3 combines with J gene TRBJ2-1; 7 bases align to TRBD1. Germline CDR1 is SGHNT and CDR2 is YENEEA. The trim removed 5 bases at V and 4 bases at J, leaving 5 bases unmatched. This CDR3 has 14 residues. CDR3 DNA: TGTGCCAGCAGCCGACCGGGACAGTACAATGAGCAGTTCTTC. Amino acid sequence: CASSRPGQYNEQFF. The full variable domain, in which reference TRBV11-3 and TRBJ2-1 provide the parts outside the CDR3, is EAGVVQSPRYKIIEKKQPVAFWCNPISGHNTLYWYLQNLGQGPELLIRYENEEAVDDSQLPKDRFSAERLKGVDSTLKIQPAELGDSAVYLCASSRPGQYNEQFFGPGTRLTVL.

This clone was observed once. V gene TRBV25-1 combines with J gene TRBJ1-2; 9 nucleotides line up with TRBD1. The J segment lost 8 bases and the V segment lost 3 bases, leaving 7 bases of the junction unmatched. Looked up from germline, CDR1 is MGHDK and CDR2 is SYGVNS. The CDR3 runs 14 residues. CDR3 protein: CASSDSTGGRGYTF. CDR3 nucleotides: TGTGCCAGCAGTGACTCGACAGGGGGGCGGGGCTACACCTTC.

This clone is labeled medium-sized (0.01 to 0.1%). The gene calls are TRBV15 and TRBJ1-2, with 12 bases identical to TRBD1. In germline, CDR1 is LNHNV, CDR2 YYDKDF (reference sequence). Losses at the gene ends were 3 bases for V and 6 bases for J; bases not matched to a gene: 5. The CDR3 is 15 amino acids. CDR3 sequence reads: CATSSRDRGRDGYTF. In DNA form, the CDR3 reads TGTGCCACCAGCAGCCGGGACAGGGGGCGTGATGGCTACACCTTC.

The chain is built from TRBV29-1 and TRBJ2-7, with 8 bases aligning to TRBD1. Losses at the gene ends were 0 bases for V and 4 bases for J; bases not matched to a gene: 8. From germline, CDR1 is SQVTM and CDR2 ANQGSEA. The CDR3 spans 15 residues. For the CDR3, the DNA is TGCAGCGTTGAAGACCCGAGACAGGGGCCTTACGAGCAGTACTTC. Its protein is CSVEDPRQGPYEQYF.

In its sample, this clone was seen a few times. This sequence joins TRBV29-1 and TRBJ2-5, with a weak D call TRBD2 (8 bases). Germline lookup yields CDR1 SQVTM and CDR2 ANQGSEA. The CDR3 is 15 residues long. The V and J ends lost 6 bases and 1 base respectively, with 18 bases between them. The DNA for the CDR3 is TGCAGCGTGACGGATAGCGGGGACAGCCAAGAGACCCAGTACTTC. Residues: CSVTDSGDSQETQYF.

This clone was seen more than once but under ten times. V is TRBV4-1 and J is TRBJ2-2, with TRBD1 as a possible D gene (6 bases). Trimming removed 2 bases from V and 5 bases from J, with 9 bases in between. The CDR3 extends over 14 amino acids. Looked up from germline, CDR1 is MGHRA and CDR2 is YSYEKL. The CDR3 region has the DNA TGCGCCAGCAGCCAACAGCAGGGGACCGGGGAGCTGTTTTTT. It is translated as CASSQQQGTGELFF.

With regard to this clone: Within the sample, other DNA sequences also encode this same CDR3. The chain carries TRBV5-1 and TRBJ1-3; possibly TRBD1 for D (5 bases). V lost 4 bases and J 3 bases, leaving 11 bases between the germline ends. This CDR3 comprises 14 residues. Germline CDR1 is SGHRS and CDR2 is YFSETQ. DNA for the CDR3: TGCGCCAGCAGCCTCCAGGGAGGTGGAAACACCATATATTTT. Its protein is CASSLQGGGNTIYF.